This T cell receptor (beta chain) stems from a study of blood T cell repertoires in COVID-19. Study as a whole: Samples taken during acute and convalescent COVID-19 were collected in the United States, Italy and Spain.

Germline-derived CDR1 and CDR2 are SGHRS and YFSETQ. V shed 4 bases, J shed 8 bases, and the junction held 9 bases outside the gene matches. This CDR3 is built from 17 residues. In the original analysis: Quantification of nucleated cells was approximated via reference gene primer amplification. This table comes from immunoSEQ multiplex PCR, and its TCRdb copy is limited to in-frame clones, with some not included. That table gives V, J and clone size, and the DNA gave D and trimming. The sample yields approximately 180,000 clones, about 88% seen once. The sample was peripheral blood. V and J are TRBV5-1 and TRBJ2-1; 16 nucleotides agree with TRBD2. This TCR came from a human donor in a cohort sampled during active COVID-19. The CDR3 DNA is TGCGCCAGCAGCCTGGGGACTAGCGGGGGGGCCAGGGATGAGCAGTTCTTC. Protein product: CASSLGTSGGARDEQFF. Based on the CDR3 plus reference TRBV5-1 and TRBJ2-1, the full variable domain is KAGVTQTPRYLIKTRGQQVTLSCSPISGHRSVSWYQQTPGQGLQFLFEYFSETQRNKGNFPGRFSGRQFSNSRSEMNVSTLELGDSALYLCASSLGTSGGARDEQFFGPGTRLTVL.